This T cell receptor (beta chain) originates from a study of chronic HIV infection and antiretroviral therapy (dated by TCRdb to about 2015). In this sample, this clonotype turned up many times. Its antigen target is currently unknown. No base-level quality is on record; no much larger clone is a single base apart. Reading from cysteine to phenylalanine, the CDR3 counts 15 amino acids. CDR3 DNA only is kept here, 45 bases in frame from base 1. Unmatched junction bases come to 4, with V trimmed by 0 bases and J by 7 bases. From a lookup of the germline V gene (reference sequence), CDR1 and CDR2 are GTSNPN and SVGIG. The method was 5' RACE. The reads were generated on an Illumina MiSeq. TCRdb applied fastp at Q25 and MiXCR to the public reads, then kept only in-frame beta chains. Rows are combined by CDR3 protein, so each entry shows the most common genes and DNA. This sample is represented by 39,000 or so distinct CDR3 sequences; roughly 8% of them were singletons. The top ten hold under 3.5% of the sample.

The clonotype comes from an adult who had HIV and had not received antiretroviral therapy, or was an uninfected healthy control (not recorded which). The chain links TRBV30 with TRBJ2-4, with TRBD1 identical over 12 junction bases. The sequenced sample was peripheral blood. In nucleotides, the sequence is TGTGCCTGGAGTGTACTGGGGACAGGGGGCAACATTCAGTACTTC. This encodes CAWSVLGTGGNIQYF.